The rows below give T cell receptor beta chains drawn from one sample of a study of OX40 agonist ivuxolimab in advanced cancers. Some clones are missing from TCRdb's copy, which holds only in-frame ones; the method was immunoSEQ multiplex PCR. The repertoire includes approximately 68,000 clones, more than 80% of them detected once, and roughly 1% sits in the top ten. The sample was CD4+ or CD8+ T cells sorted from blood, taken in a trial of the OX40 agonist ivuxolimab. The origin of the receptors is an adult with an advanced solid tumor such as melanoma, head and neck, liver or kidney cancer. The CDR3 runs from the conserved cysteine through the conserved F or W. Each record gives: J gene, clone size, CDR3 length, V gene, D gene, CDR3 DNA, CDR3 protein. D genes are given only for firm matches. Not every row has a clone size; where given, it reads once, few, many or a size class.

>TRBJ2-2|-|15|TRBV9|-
TGTGCCAGCAGCCCCCTACAGACAAACACCGGGGAGCTGTTTTTT
CASSPLQTNTGELFF
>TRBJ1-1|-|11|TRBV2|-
TGTGCCAGCGCGTCGAACACTGAAGCTTTCTTT
CASASNTEAFF
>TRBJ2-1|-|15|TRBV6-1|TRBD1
TGTGCCAGCAGTTGGGGACAGGGAAAGAACAATGAGCAGTTCTTC
CASSWGQGKNNEQFF
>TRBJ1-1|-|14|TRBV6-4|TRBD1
TGTGCCAGCGCCCCGACAGGGGGATTTACTGAAGCTTTCTTT
CASAPTGGFTEAFF
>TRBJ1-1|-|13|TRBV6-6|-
TGTGCCAGCAGTTACGCGGACGGTGGAAGAGCTTTCTTT
CASSYADGGRAFF
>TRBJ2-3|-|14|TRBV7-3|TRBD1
TGTGCCAGCAGCTCCGAGGGGGCGGGAGATACGCAGTATTTT
CASSSEGAGDTQYF
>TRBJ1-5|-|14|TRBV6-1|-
TGTGCCAGCAGGGGGGAGCAGGGGCGTCAGCCCCAGCATTTT
CASRGEQGRQPQHF
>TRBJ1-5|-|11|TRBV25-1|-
TGTGCCAGCAGTGTCGGCCAGCCCCAGCATTTT
CASSVGQPQHF
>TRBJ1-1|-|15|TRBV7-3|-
TGTGCCAGCAGCTCCGACGGCCTGATGAACACTGAAGCTTTCTTT
CASSSDGLMNTEAFF
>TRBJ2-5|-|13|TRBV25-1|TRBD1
TGTGCCAGCAGTCGGGACAGTAAAGAGACCCAGTACTTC
CASSRDSKETQYF
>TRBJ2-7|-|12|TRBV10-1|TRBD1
TGCGCCAGCAGTAGGACAGGGGGACAGCAGTACTTC
CASSRTGGQQYF
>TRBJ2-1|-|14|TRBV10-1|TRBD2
TGCGCCAGCTCCCCGGGACTAGCGGGAAATGAGCAGTTCTTC
CASSPGLAGNEQFF
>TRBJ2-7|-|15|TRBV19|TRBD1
TGTGCCAGTAGTATCAACGGACAGGGCTTCTACGAGCAGTACTTC
CASSINGQGFYEQYF
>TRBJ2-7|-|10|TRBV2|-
TGTGCCAGCGCCCTCTACGAGCAGTACTTC
CASALYEQYF
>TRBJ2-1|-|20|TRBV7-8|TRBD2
TGTGCCAGCAGCTTAAGGGCTAGCGGGGGGGCCGGGAGCTCCTACAATGAGCAGTTCTTC
CASSLRASGGAGSSYNEQFF
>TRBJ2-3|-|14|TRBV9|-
TGTGCCAGCAGCGTAGCGTCGACTACTGATACGCAGTATTTT
CASSVASTTDTQYF
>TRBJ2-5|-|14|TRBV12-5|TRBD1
TGTGCTAGTGGTTTGGAGGGACAGGGGGCGACCCAGTACTTC
CASGLEGQGATQYF
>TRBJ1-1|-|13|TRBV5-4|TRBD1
TGTGCCAGCAGCTTGGACAGGGGTAATGAAGCTTTCTTT
CASSLDRGNEAFF
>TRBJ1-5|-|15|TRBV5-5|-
TGTGCCAGCAGCTTAGGCGACCTGGGCAATCAGCCCCAGCATTTT
CASSLGDLGNQPQHF
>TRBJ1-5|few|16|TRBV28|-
TGTGCCAGCAGTCCTTGGGTACAGGGATCCAATCAGCCCCAGCATTTT
CASSPWVQGSNQPQHF
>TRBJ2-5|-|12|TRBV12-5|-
TGTGCTAGTCTGCGGGATGGAGAGACCCAGTACTTC
CASLRDGETQYF
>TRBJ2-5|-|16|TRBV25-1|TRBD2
TGTGCCAGCAGCCCGGGACTAGCGGGAGGGCAAGAGACCCAGTACTTC
CASSPGLAGGQETQYF
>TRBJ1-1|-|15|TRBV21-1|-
TGTGCCAGCAACCCGGACGGGCGGTTGAACACTGAAGCTTTCTTT
CASNPDGRLNTEAFF
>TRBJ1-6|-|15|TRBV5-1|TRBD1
TGCGCCAGCAGTCCAGGGGGCTCCTATAATTCACCCCTCCACTTT
CASSPGGSYNSPLHF
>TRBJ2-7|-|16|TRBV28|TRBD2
TGTGCCAGCAGTTTGGGGCCGGGACTAGCGGGAGAACGGCAGTACTTC
CASSLGPGLAGERQYF
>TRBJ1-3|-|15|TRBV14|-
TGTGCCAGCAGCCAAGAATGGGGGCCCGGAAACACCATATATTTT
CASSQEWGPGNTIYF
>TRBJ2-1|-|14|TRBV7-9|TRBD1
TGTGCCAGCAGCTTAGGGGACAGCCCCAATGAGCAGTTCTTC
CASSLGDSPNEQFF
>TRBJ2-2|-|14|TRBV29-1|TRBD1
TGCAGCGTGGGACAGGGCGGAGTCACCGGGGAGCTGTTTTTT
CSVGQGGVTGELFF
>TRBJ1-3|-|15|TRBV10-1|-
TGCGCCAGCAGAGCCGGGACTGGATCTGGAAACACCATATATTTT
CASRAGTGSGNTIYF
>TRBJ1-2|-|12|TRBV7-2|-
TGTGCCAGCAGCTCCCCGGGGTATGGCTACACCTTC
CASSSPGYGYTF
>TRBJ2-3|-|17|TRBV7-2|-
TGTGCCAGCAGCTTAGCGCTAACAGCCGCTAGCACAGATACGCAGTATTTT
CASSLALTAASTDTQYF
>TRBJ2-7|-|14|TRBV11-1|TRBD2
TGTGCCAGCAGCGTAACGGGGGGATCCTACGAGCAGTACTTC
CASSVTGGSYEQYF
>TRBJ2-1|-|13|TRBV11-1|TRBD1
TGTGCCAGCAGCTTGACAGGGCGCAATGAGCAGTTCTTC
CASSLTGRNEQFF
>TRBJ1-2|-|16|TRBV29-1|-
TGCAGCGTTGAGGGCAGCCAAGGGGCGGGTGAATATGGCTACACCTTC
CSVEGSQGAGEYGYTF
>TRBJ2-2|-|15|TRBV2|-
TGTGCCAGCAGTGAGACGGGGGCGAACACCGGGGAGCTGTTTTTT
CASSETGANTGELFF
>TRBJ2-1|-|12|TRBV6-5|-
TGTGCCAGCAGTTCCGGGTTTGGTGAGCAGTTCTTC
CASSSGFGEQFF
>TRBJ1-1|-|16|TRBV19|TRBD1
TGTGCCAGTAGTATTGGACGGGGACAGGGGAACACTGAAGCTTTCTTT
CASSIGRGQGNTEAFF
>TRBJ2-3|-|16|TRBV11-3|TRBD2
TGTGCCAGCAGCCGCCCGGTACTAGCGGGCCCAGATACGCAGTATTTT
CASSRPVLAGPDTQYF
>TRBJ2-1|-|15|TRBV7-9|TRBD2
TGTGCCAGCAGCCGACTAGCGGGGGACTACAATGAGCAGTTCTTC
CASSRLAGDYNEQFF
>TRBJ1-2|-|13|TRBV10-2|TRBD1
TGCGCCAGCAGTGGGGACAGGGACTATGGCTACACCTTC
CASSGDRDYGYTF
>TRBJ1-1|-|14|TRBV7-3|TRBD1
TGTGCCAGCAGCGTGGGACAGGCGAACACTGAAGCTTTCTTT
CASSVGQANTEAFF